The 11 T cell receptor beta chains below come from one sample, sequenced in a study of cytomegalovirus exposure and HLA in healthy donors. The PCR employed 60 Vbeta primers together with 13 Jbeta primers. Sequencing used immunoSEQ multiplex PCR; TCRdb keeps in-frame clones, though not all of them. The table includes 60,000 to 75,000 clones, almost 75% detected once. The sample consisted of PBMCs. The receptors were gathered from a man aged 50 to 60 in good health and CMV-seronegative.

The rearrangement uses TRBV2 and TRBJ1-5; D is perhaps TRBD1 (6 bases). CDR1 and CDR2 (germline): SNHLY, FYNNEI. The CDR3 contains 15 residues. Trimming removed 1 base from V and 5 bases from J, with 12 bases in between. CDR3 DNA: TGTGCCAGCAGTGAAGGAGACAGGTCAGATCAGCCCCAGCATTTT. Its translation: CASSEGDRSDQPQHF.

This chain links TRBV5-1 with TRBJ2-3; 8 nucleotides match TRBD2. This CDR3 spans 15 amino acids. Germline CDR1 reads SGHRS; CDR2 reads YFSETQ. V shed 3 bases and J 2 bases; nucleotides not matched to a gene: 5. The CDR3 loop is CASSSRGANTDTQYF. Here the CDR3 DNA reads TGCGCCAGCAGCTCGCGGGGGGCTAACACAGATACGCAGTATTTT.

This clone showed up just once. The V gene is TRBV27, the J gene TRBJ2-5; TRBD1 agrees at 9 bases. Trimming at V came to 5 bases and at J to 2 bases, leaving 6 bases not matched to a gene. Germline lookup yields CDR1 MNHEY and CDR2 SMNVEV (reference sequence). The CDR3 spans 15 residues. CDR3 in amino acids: CASSPLGQGQETQYF. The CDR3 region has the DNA TGTGCCAGCAGTCCCCTTGGACAGGGGCAAGAGACCCAGTACTTC.

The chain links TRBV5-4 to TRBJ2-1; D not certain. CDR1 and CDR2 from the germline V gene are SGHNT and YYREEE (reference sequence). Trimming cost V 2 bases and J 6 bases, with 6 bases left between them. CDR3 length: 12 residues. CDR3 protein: CASSLLINEQFF. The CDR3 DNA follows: TGTGCCAGCAGCTTACTCATCAATGAGCAGTTCTTC.

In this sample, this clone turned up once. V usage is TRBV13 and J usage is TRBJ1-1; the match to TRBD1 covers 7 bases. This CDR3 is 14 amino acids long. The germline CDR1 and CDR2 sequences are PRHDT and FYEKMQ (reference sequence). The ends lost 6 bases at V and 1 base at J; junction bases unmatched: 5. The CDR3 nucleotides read TGTGCCAGCAGGGACTGGACAGGGAACACTGAAGCTTTCTTT. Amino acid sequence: CASRDWTGNTEAFF.

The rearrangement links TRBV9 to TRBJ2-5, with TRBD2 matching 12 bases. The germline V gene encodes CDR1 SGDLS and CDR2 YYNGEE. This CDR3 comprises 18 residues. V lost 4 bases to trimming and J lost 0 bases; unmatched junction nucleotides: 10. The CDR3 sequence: CASSPIGTSGLYQETQYF. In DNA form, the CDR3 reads TGTGCCAGCAGCCCCATTGGGACTAGCGGGCTGTACCAAGAGACCCAGTACTTC. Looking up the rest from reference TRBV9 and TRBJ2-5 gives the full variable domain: DSGVTQTPKHLITATGQRVTLRCSPRSGDLSVYWYQQSLDQGLQFLIQYYNGEERAKGNILERFSAQQFPDLHSELNLSSLELGDSALYFCASSPIGTSGLYQETQYFGPGTRLLVL.

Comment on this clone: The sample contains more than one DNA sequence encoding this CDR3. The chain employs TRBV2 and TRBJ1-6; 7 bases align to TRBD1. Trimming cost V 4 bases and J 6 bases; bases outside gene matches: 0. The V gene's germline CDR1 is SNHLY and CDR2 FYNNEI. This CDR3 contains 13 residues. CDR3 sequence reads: CASSGDSNSPLHF. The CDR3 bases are TGTGCCAGCAGTGGGGACAGTAATTCACCCCTCCACTTT.

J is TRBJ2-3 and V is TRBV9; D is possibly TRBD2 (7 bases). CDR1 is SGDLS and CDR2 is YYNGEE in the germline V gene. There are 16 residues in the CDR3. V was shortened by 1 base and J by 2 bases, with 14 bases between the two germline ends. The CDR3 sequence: CASSVRGGALTDTQYF. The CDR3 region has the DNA TGTGCCAGCAGCGTAAGGGGGGGGGCACTCACAGATACGCAGTATTTT.

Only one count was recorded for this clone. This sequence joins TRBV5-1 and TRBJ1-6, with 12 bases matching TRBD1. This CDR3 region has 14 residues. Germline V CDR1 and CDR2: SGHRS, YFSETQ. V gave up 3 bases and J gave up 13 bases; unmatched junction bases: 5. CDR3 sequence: CASSSPGQGAPLHF. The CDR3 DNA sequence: TGCGCCAGCAGCTCCCCGGGACAGGGGGCTCCCCTCCACTTT.

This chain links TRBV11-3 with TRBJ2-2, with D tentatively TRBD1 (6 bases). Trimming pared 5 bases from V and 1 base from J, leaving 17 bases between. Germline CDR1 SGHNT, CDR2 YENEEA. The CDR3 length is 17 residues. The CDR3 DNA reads TGTGCCAGCAGCGCCTCCTCCGGGACAAAGAACACCGGGGAGCTGTTTTTT. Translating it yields CASSASSGTKNTGELFF.

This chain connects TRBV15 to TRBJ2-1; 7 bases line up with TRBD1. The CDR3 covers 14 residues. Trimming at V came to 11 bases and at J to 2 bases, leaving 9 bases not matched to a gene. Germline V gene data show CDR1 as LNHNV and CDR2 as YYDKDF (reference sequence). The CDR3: CAARDSRTYNEQFF. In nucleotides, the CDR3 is TGTGCCGCTAGGGACAGCAGGACCTACAATGAGCAGTTCTTC.